A single sample gave rise to the 14 T cell receptor beta chains below, sequenced in a study of CD8 T cells in Susac syndrome. Random-hexamer reverse transcription was applied to about 0.45 to 1 ug RNA. TCRdb re-called the immunoSEQ multiplex PCR reads with MiXCR, one entry per CDR3 protein. The sample shows around 170,000 distinct CDR3 sequences, about 94% of them seen only once. Input material: CD4+ T cells from PBMCs. The receptors come from a human donor with Susac syndrome.

This clonotype has a handful of counts. The chain recombines TRBV12-3 or TRBV12-4 with TRBJ2-2; 8 bases match TRBD1. Trimming removed 5 bases from V and 6 bases from J; junction bases left unmatched: 8. This CDR3 has 15 amino acids. CDR3 amino acids: CASSPGTGGAGELFF. The DNA of the CDR3 is TGTGCCAGCAGTCCCGGGACAGGAGGGGCCGGGGAGCTGTTTTTT.

The rearrangement links TRBV7-8 to TRBJ1-1; D is unclear. This CDR3 region has 14 residues. Looked up from germline, CDR1 is SGHVS and CDR2 is FQNEAQ. Trimming pared 0 bases from V and 1 base from J, leaving 6 bases between. CDR3 loop: CASSLANPNTEAFF. The DNA for the CDR3 is TGTGCCAGCAGCTTAGCAAATCCGAACACTGAAGCTTTCTTT. The complete variable domain, with remaining parts taken from reference TRBV7-8 and TRBJ1-1, reads GAGVSQSPRYKVAKRGQDVALRCDPISGHVSLFWYQQALGQGPEFLTYFQNEAQLDKSGLPSDRFFAERPEGSVSTLKIQRTQQEDSAVYLCASSLANPNTEAFFGQGTRLTVV.

The genes are TRBV20-1 and TRBJ2-3, with TRBD2 matching over 10 bases. The CDR3 has 15 amino acids. Germline loops: CDR1 DFQATT, CDR2 SNEGSKA (reference sequence). Trimming cost V 5 bases and J 4 bases; bases outside gene matches: 9. CDR3 protein: CSAHLSGGGPDTQYF. The CDR3 DNA is TGCAGTGCTCACCTCAGCGGGGGGGGCCCAGATACGCAGTATTTT.

In its sample, this clonotype was seen once. The V gene is TRBV24-1, the J gene TRBJ2-4; D gene uncertain. Germline loops: CDR1 KGHDR, CDR2 SFDVKD. Trimming took 1 base from V and 0 from J, leaving 12 bases between them. This CDR3 region has 17 residues. CDR3 sequence (DNA): TGTGCCACCAGTGATTTATACATCCCCTTAGCCAAAAACATTCAGTACTTC. Encoded protein: CATSDLYIPLAKNIQYF.

The CDR3 sequence: CSGGLGGNTIYF. CDR3 nucleotides: TGCAGCGGGGGACTCGGTGGAAACACCATATATTTT. The chain has TRBV29-1 and TRBJ1-3, with TRBD1 as a possible D gene (5 bases). With 7 bases removed from V and 3 bases from J, the gap between germline ends came to 10 bases. Looked up from germline, CDR1 is SQVTM and CDR2 is ANQGSEA. The CDR3 sequence is 12 residues long.

The chain couples TRBV30 to TRBJ2-7, with a tentative D call TRBD1 (6 bases). Germline values: CDR1 GTSNPN, CDR2 SVGIG (reference sequence). The CDR3 contains 11 residues. Trimming removed 5 bases at V and 3 bases at J, with 8 bases between. CDR3 coding DNA: TGTGCCTGGGGACAGCGCTACGAGCAGTACTTC. It encodes CAWGQRYEQYF.

The sample holds one count of this clonotype. The V and J genes are TRBV20-1 and TRBJ2-7; D unclear. There are 11 residues in the CDR3. V lost 4 bases and J lost 6, with 10 bases in between. The V gene's germline CDR1 is DFQATT and CDR2 SNEGSKA (reference sequence). Here the CDR3 reads CSATYYGEQYF. DNA for the CDR3: TGCAGTGCTACCTACTACGGCGAGCAGTACTTC.

This clonotype came up once. The CDR3 nucleotides read TGTGCCAGCTCACTAAAACAGGGCTACGAGCAGTACTTC. Its protein is CASSLKQGYEQYF. This chain joins TRBV18 and TRBJ2-1; TRBD1 might be the D (6 bases). The assigned J gene may be wrong: the sequence end matches TRBJ2-7 better. The length of the CDR3 is 13 residues. The germline gives CDR1 KGHSH, CDR2 LQKENI.

The rearrangement links TRBV2 to TRBJ2-5; 12 positions agree with TRBD2. Trimming cost V 6 bases and J 7 bases; bases outside gene matches: 9. Germline-derived CDR1 and CDR2 are SNHLY and FYNNEI. The CDR3 covers 15 residues. The CDR3 DNA follows: TGTGCCAGCAGGTCAACTAGCGGGGGGCACGGGACCCAGTACTTC. Translating gives CASRSTSGGHGTQYF.

In this sample, this clonotype turned up once. This chain uses TRBV20-1 with TRBJ1-5; 8 nucleotides align to TRBD1. Trimming took 6 bases from V and 2 from J; bases not matched to a gene: 9. Germline V CDR1 and CDR2: DFQATT, SNEGSKA (reference sequence). The CDR3 consists of 15 residues. CDR3 loop: CSARQGNEGNQPQHF. The CDR3 region has the DNA TGCAGTGCAAGACAGGGGAATGAGGGCAATCAGCCCCAGCATTTT.

The chain couples TRBV30 to TRBJ2-3; 8 bases agree with TRBD1. V trimming: 2 bases; J trimming: 6 bases; junction bases outside the gene matches: 10. This CDR3 is built from 15 residues. Germline assignment: CDR1 GTSNPN and CDR2 SVGIG (reference sequence). The CDR3: CAWSKVRGPGDTQYF. CDR3 coding DNA: TGTGCCTGGAGTAAAGTCAGGGGGCCGGGGGATACGCAGTATTTT.

The chain is built from TRBV20-1 and TRBJ2-7; D gene unclear. The V gene's germline CDR1 is DFQATT and CDR2 SNEGSKA (reference sequence). This CDR3 comprises 12 residues. Between the trimmed V and J ends, which lost 5 bases and 0 bases, there was a span of 8 bases. CDR3 region: CSAPSLSYEQYF. The CDR3 DNA sequence: TGCAGTGCTCCCTCCCTCTCCTACGAGCAGTACTTC.

The gene calls are TRBV20-1 and TRBJ2-5; 12 positions agree with TRBD2. The CDR3 consists of 16 residues. V shed 5 bases and J 3 bases; nucleotides not matched to a gene: 10. Germline V gene data show CDR1 as DFQATT and CDR2 as SNEGSKA (reference sequence). CDR3 protein: CSASPWASGGEETQYF. CDR3 nucleotide sequence: TGCAGTGCTTCTCCCTGGGCTAGCGGGGGGGAAGAGACCCAGTACTTC.

This clonotype was counted once. The gene calls are TRBV20-1 and TRBJ2-7; D might be TRBD2 (6 bases). The CDR3 is 16 amino acids. Germline lookup yields CDR1 DFQATT and CDR2 SNEGSKA (reference sequence). V dropped 5 bases and J dropped 0 bases, with 20 bases sitting between them. CDR3 region: CSAEKSSGVGSYEQYF. DNA for the CDR3: TGCAGTGCTGAAAAGTCTTCGGGGGTAGGCTCCTACGAGCAGTACTTC.